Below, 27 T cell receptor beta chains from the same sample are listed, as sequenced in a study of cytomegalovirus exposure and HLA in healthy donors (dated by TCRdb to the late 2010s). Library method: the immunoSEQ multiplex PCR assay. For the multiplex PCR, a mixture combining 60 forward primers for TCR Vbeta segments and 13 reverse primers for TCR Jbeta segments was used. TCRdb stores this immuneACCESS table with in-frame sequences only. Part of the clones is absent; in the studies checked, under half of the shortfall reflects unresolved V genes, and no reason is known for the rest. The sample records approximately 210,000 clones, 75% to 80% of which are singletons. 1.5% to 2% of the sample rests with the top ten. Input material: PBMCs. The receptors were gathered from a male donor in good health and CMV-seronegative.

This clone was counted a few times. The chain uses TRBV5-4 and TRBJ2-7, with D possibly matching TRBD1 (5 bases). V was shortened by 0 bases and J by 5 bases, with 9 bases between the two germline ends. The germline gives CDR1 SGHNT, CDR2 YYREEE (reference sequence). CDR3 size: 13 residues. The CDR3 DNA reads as TGTGCCAGCAGCTTGGTGGGGCGCAACGAGCAGTACTTC. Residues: CASSLVGRNEQYF.

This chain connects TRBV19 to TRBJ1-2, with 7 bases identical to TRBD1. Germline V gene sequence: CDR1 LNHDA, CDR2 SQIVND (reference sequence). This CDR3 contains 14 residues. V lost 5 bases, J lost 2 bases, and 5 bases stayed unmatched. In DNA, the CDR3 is TGTGCCAGTAGTGCCGGGACAGACAACTATGGCTACACCTTC. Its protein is CASSAGTDNYGYTF.

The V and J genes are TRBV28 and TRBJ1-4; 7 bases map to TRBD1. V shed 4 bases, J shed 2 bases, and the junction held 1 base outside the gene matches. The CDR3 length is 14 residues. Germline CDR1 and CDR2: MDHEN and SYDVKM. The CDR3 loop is CASSSDRTNEKLFF. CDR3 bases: TGTGCCAGCAGTTCGGACAGGACTAATGAAAAACTGTTTTTT.

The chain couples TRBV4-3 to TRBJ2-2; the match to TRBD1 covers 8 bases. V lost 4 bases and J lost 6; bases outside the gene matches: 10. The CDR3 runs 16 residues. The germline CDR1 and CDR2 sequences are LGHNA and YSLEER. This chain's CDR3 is CASSLSGQGAPGELFF. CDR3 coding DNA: TGCGCCAGCAGCCTAAGCGGGCAGGGGGCCCCCGGGGAGCTGTTTTTT.

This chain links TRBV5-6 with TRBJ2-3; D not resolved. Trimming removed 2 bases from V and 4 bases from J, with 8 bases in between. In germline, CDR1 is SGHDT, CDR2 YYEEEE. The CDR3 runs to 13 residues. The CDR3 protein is CASSFFLSDTQYF. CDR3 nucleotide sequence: TGTGCCAGCAGCTTTTTTCTTTCAGATACGCAGTATTTT.

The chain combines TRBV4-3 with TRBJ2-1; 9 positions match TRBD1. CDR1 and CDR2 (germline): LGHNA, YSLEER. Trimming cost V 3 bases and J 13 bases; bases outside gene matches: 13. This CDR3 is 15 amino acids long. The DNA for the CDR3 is TGCGCCAGCAGCCATGATACCGGGACAGGGACTCCCCAGTTCTTC. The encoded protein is CASSHDTGTGTPQFF.

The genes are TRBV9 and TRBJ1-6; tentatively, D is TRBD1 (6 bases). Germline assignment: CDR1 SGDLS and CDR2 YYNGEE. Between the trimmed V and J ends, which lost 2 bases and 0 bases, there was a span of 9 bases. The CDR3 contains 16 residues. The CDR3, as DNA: TGTGCCAGCAGCGTCAACAGGGACTCCTATAATTCACCCCTCCACTTT. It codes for CASSVNRDSYNSPLHF. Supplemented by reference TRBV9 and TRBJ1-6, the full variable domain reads DSGVTQTPKHLITATGQRVTLRCSPRSGDLSVYWYQQSLDQGLQFLIQYYNGEERAKGNILERFSAQQFPDLHSELNLSSLELGDSALYFCASSVNRDSYNSPLHFGNGTRLTVT.

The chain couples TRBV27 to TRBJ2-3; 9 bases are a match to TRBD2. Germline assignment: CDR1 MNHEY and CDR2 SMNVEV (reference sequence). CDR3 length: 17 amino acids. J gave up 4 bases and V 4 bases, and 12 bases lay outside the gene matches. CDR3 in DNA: TGTGCCAGCAGTTCCCGGGTAGCGGGGGATAATGCAGATACGCAGTATTTT. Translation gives CASSSRVAGDNADTQYF.

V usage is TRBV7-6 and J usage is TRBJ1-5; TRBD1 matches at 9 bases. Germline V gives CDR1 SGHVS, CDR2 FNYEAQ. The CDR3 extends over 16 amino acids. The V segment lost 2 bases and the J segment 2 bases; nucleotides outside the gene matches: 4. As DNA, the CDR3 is TGTGCCAGCAGCTTAAGGGGACAGGGTGGCAATCAGCCCCAGCATTTT. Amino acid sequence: CASSLRGQGGNQPQHF. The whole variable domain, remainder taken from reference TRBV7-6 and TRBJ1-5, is GAGVSQSPRYKVTKRGQDVALRCDPISGHVSLYWYRQALGQGPEFLTYFNYEAQQDKSGLPNDRFSAERPEGSISTLTIQRTEQRDSAMYRCASSLRGQGGNQPQHFGDGTRLSIL.

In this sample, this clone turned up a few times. CDR3 amino acids: CASSQDPDRGRRGEQFF. The CDR3 DNA follows: TGTGCCAGCAGCCAAGACCCGGACAGGGGGCGTCGCGGTGAGCAGTTCTTC. This chain connects TRBV4-2 to TRBJ2-1; 11 bases fit TRBD1. The V and J ends lost 0 bases and 9 bases, in that order; junction bases with no gene match: 10. The CDR3 has 17 amino acids. The germline CDR1 and CDR2 sequences are LGHNA and YNFKEQ.

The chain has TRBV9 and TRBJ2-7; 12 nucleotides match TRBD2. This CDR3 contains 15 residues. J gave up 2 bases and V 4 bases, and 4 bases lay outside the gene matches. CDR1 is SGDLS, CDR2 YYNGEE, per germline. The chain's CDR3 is CASSSGLAGTYEQYF. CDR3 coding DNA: TGTGCCAGCAGCTCCGGACTAGCGGGGACCTACGAGCAGTACTTC.

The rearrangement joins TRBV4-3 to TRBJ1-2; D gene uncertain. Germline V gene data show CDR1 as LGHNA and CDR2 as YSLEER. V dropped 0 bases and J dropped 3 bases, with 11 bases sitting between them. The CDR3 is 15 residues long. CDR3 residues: CASSQESRLHYGYTF. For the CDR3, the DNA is TGCGCCAGCAGCCAAGAGAGCAGACTTCACTATGGCTACACCTTC.

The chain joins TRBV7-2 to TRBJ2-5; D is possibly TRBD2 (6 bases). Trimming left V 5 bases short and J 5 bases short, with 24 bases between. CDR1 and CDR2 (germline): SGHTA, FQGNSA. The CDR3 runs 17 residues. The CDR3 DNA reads TGTGCCAGCAGCGTTCGGAGGGGTTCACTGGGCCGGGAGACCCAGTACTTC. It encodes CASSVRRGSLGRETQYF.

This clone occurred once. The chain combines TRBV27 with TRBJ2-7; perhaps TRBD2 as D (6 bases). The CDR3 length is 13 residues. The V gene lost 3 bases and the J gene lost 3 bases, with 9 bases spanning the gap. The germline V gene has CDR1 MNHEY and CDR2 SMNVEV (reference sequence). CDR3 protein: CASSFGGNYEQYF. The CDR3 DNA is TGTGCCAGCAGTTTTGGGGGGAACTACGAGCAGTACTTC.

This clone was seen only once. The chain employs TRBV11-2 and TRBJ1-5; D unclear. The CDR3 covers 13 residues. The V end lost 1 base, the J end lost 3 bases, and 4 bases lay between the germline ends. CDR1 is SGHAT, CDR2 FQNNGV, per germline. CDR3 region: CASSLGYNQPQHF. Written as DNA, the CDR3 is TGTGCCAGCAGCTTAGGCTACAATCAGCCCCAGCATTTT.

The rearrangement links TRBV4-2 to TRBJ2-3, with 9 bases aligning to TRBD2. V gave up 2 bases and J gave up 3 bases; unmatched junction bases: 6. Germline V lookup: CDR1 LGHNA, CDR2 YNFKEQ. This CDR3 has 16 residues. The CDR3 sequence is CASSQISGGVTDTQYF. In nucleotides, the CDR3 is TGTGCCAGCAGCCAAATTAGCGGGGGAGTTACAGATACGCAGTATTTT.

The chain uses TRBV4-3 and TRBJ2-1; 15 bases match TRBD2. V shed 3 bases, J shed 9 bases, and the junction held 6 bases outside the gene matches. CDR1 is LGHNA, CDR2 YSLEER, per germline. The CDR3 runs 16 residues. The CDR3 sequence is CASSQGTSGGLSEQFF. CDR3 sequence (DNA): TGCGCCAGCAGCCAGGGGACTAGCGGGGGGCTAAGTGAGCAGTTCTTC.

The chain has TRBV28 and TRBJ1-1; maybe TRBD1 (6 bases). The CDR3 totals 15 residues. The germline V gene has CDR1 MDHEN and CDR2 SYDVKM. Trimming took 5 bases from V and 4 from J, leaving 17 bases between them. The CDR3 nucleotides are TGTGCCAGCAGTCCCTGGGAGGGAGGGGGCACTGAAGCTTTCTTT. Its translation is CASSPWEGGGTEAFF.

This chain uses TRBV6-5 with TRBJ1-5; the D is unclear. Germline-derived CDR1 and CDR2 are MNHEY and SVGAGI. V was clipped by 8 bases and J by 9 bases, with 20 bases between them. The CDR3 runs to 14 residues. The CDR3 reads CASGPGELLRPQHF. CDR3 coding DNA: TGTGCCAGCGGCCCCGGGGAGCTGCTACGGCCCCAGCATTTT.

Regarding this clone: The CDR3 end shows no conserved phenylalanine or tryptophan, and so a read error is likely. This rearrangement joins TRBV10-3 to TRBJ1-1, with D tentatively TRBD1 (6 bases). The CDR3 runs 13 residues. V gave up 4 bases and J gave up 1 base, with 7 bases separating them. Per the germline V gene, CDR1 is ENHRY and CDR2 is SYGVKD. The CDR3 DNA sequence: TGTGCCATCAGTGGGGACAAGAACACTGAAGCTTTCCTT. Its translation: CAISGDKNTEAFL.

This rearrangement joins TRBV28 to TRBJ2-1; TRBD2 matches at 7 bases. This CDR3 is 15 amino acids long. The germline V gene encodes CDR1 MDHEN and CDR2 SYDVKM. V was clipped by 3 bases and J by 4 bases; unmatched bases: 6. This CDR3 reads CASSLAGADYNEQFF. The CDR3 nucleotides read TGTGCCAGCAGTTTGGCGGGAGCGGATTACAATGAGCAGTTCTTC. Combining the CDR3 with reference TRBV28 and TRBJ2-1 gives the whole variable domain DVKVTQSSRYLVKRTGEKVFLECVQDMDHENMFWYRQDPGLGLRLIYFSYDVKMKEKGDIPEGYSVSREKKERFSLILESASTNQTSMYLCASSLAGADYNEQFFGPGTRLTVL.

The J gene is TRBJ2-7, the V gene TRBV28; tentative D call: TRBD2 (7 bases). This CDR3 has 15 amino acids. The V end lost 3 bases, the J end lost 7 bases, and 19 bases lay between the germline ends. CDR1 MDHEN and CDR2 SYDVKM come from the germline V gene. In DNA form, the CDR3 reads TGTGCCAGCAGTTTGGAGGGGGGGGCTTTTTGGGAGCAGTACTTC. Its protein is CASSLEGGAFWEQYF.

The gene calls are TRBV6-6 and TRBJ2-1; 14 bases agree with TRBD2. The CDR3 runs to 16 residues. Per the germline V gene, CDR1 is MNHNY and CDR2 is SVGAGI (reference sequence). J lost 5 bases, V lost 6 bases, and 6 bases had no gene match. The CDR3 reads CASRPRLAGGNNEQFF. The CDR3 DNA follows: TGTGCCAGCAGGCCTAGACTAGCGGGGGGGAACAATGAGCAGTTCTTC.

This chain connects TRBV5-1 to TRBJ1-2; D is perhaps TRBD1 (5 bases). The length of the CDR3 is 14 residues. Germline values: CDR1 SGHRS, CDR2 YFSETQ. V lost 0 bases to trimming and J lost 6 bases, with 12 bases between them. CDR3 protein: CASSLGQGHDGYTF. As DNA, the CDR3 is TGCGCCAGCAGCTTGGGCCAGGGCCACGATGGCTACACCTTC.

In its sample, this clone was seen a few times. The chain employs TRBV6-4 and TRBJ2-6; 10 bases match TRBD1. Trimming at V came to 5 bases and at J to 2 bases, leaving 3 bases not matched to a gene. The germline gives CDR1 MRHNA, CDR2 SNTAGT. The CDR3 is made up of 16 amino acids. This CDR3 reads CASSPGTGAGANVLTF. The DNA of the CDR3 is TGTGCCAGCAGTCCCGGGACAGGGGCTGGGGCCAACGTCCTGACTTTC.

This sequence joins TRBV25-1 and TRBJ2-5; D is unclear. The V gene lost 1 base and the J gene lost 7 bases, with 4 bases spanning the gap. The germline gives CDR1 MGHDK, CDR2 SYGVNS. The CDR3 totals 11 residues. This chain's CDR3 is CASSEFGTQYF. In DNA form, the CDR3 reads TGTGCCAGCAGTGAATTCGGGACCCAGTACTTC.

CDR3 amino acids: CASSLGGQGNEKLFF. The CDR3 nucleotides are TGTGCCAGCAGCTTAGGCGGACAGGGTAATGAAAAACTGTTTTTT. The chain carries TRBV7-9 and TRBJ1-4; 8 bases line up with TRBD1. Trimming at V came to 1 base and at J to 4 bases, leaving 2 bases not matched to a gene. Germline CDR1 SEHNR, CDR2 FQNEAQ (reference sequence). This CDR3 region has 15 residues.